This T cell receptor (beta chain) derives from a study of blood T cell repertoires in COVID-19. Only in-frame clones appear in the TCRdb table, and some are missing; sequencing was by immunoSEQ multiplex PCR. This sample has about 150,000 clones, with around four fifths found just once. This CDR3 comprises 16 residues. The germline gives CDR1 SGHNT, CDR2 YYREEE (reference sequence). The V and J ends lost 1 base and 1 base respectively, with 14 bases between them. This chain uses TRBV5-4 with TRBJ1-1; the D is unclear. The sample taken for sequencing was PBMCs or T cells enriched from blood (not recorded which). This receptor was taken from a woman aged 45-65 years who had recovered from COVID-19. In nucleotides, the CDR3 is TGTGCCAGCAGCTTGTTTGCGACGACTGGGAACACTGAAGCTTTCTTT. Translating it yields CASSLFATTGNTEAFF.